This TCR beta chain was found in a study of T cell clonotyping in hematopoietic cell transplantation. On this clone: The antigen is unknown.

Profiling relied on immunoSEQ multiplex PCR, and the TCRdb table lists in-frame clones only, not all of them. Of tens of thousands of clones listed, about nine tenths are singletons. Regarding time point: recipient sample about 28 days before transplant, after cytoreduction. Recipients were bled about 28 days pretransplant and at posttransplant days 30, 100, 180. General study findings and limits: At the given depth, recipient repertoires were over 95% de novo clonotypes.

The CDR3 has 16 residues. The germline V gene has CDR1 SGHRS and CDR2 YFSETQ. V was clipped by 1 base and J by 3 bases, with 17 bases between them. V gene TRBV5-1 combines with J gene TRBJ2-7; D gene ambiguous. Sequences were derived from peripheral blood mononuclear cells, sampled before stem cell transplant. This TCR came from a man aged 55-75 years with biphenotypic leukemia. Some clones in this sample may be carry-over from other donors' samples. CDR3 protein: CASSLRSGFVNYEQYF. The CDR3 DNA is TGCGCCAGCAGCTTGAGGTCAGGCTTCGTAAACTACGAGCAGTACTTC.